This T cell receptor (beta chain) was sequenced in a study of shared clonotypes between healthy human individuals (dated by TCRdb to 2019 to 2021). In terms of the full investigation: Two women and a few men aged 18 to 49 years were included in the cohort. For each donor, CD4 naive and CD4 memory were each run on three plates, CD8 naive on two plates, and CD8 memory on one plate. Blood TCR repertoires of roughly five healthy adults were deeply sequenced to estimate repertoire size and the extent of clonotype sharing between individuals. Libraries were prepared and TCR repertoires were sequenced by different laboratories using diverse techniques, in order to increase sequencing depth and limit assay-specific biases. Per donor, leukapheresis produced somewhere between about 0.85 and 10 billion PBMCs. Broad study findings and their caveats: Pairwise subsampling indicated that sequencing depth was expected to affect the degree of clonotype sharing among donors. Sampling was restricted to blood, and TCR repertoires in tissues likely differ from the TCR repertoires found in blood. Incomplete sequencing was indicated by rarefaction of sorted-subset datasets, despite the large sequencing depth. Clonotypes shared by all four sorted-subset donors showed higher generation probabilities than non-shared clonotypes. Across four donors, about 4.5% of naive CD4, more than 3% of naive CD8, 2.3% of memory CD4, and approximately 0.4% of memory CD8 clonotypes were shared. Naive subsets generally had larger estimated clonotype richness than memory subsets. Because the study included only a small number of donors, the genetic and exposure-history diversity represented was limited.

The donors were healthy, HIV-negative adults with no recently reported acute infections or vaccinations. Only Caucasian adults living in Nashville, Tennessee, USA were represented among the donors. CD4+ T cells were enriched by magnetic negative selection; naive cells were then positively selected on CD45RA, and the negative fraction formed the memory subset. Blood was obtained by leukapheresis, after which PBMCs were separated by Ficoll-Histopaque density gradient centrifugation and cryopreserved in liquid nitrogen vapor phase. Analytical flow cytometry was used to check the purity and quantity of every magnetically sorted T cell population. Each sorted fraction had its genomic DNA isolated and then quantified by UV absorbance on a Nanodrop 2000c. TCR CDR3 regions were amplified from genomic DNA by multiplex PCR using the deep immunoSEQ assay. Extracted genomic DNA from each cell subset was spread evenly across all wells of several immunoSEQ 96-well plates, with each plate serving as a replicate. Each replicate PCR for sorted subsets received roughly 200 ng genomic DNA, equal to roughly 30,000 T cell genomes. The purified libraries were quantified using a Qubit 3.0 fluorometer, sized with a Bioanalyzer 2100, and then quantified again using the KAPA Library Quantification kit. Each immunoSEQ 96-well plate was sequenced on its own single-read 150-cycle Illumina NextSeq 550 flow cell. The paper's processing steps were these. The immunoSEQ output contained only junctional sequences without quality scores, so filtering could not match that applied to full-length reads. To assign V/J genes and CDR3, sequences were annotated using PyIR, a Python wrapper for IgBLAST v1.9, with IMGT germline references. Reads were filtered out if the reads had weak V/J assignments (E-value above 1e-6), no CDR3, stop codons, out-of-frame junctions, or ambiguous translated residues. A V3J clonotype was defined by an identical inferred V gene, J gene, and CDR3 amino acid sequence. Percentage overlap between repertoires was calculated by dividing the number of shared unique clonotypes by the size of the smaller repertoire. RTK rarefaction, the Chao1 estimator, and Recon v2.1 estimates of unobserved clonotypes were used to assess repertoire richness. Generation probabilities for all TCRbeta clonotypes obtained by the gDNA method from four donors were computed using OLGA. Sourced from immuneACCESS, this table was stored by TCRdb with only in-frame sequences that have V and J called. A share of the clones is absent; for the studies checked, an unresolved V gene accounts for under half, and the remainder has no known explanation. For V, J and clone size, that table is used; D and trimming come from the DNA. For this sample there are approximately 2.5 million clones; more than 90% appear just once. Clones ranked in the top ten supply roughly 0.13% of the sample.

In regard to this clone: The antigen it recognizes is unknown. No quality values exist for individual bases; no much larger clone is one base distant.

Material: naive CD4+ T cells sorted from blood. The sample's cell subset or site, from its label and the paper: CD45RA+ positively selected. The TCR originated in a man aged 18 to 30 in good health.

For the CDR3, the sequence is CASSLSLLPYEQYF. The DNA reads as follows: TGTGCCAGCAGCTTATCCTTATTGCCGTACGAGCAGTACTTC. The V and J genes are TRBV11-2 and TRBJ2-7; the D gene cannot be resolved reliably. As encoded in the germline V gene, CDR1 is SGHAT while CDR2 is FQNNGV. The CDR3 goes from the cysteine to the phenylalanine over 14 residues. CDR3 DNA is the only sequence kept; it has 42 bases, read in frame from the first base. V is pared back by 2 bases and J by 4 bases, with 12 bases lying between the germline termini.